The source of this T cell receptor beta chain is a study of response to subunit inactivated influenza vaccine. This clonotype was seen at least ten times. The antigen remains unidentified. At one boundary the junction diverges from the germline segment, which might be a read error. From the RT-PCR reads, TCRdb called clonotypes with MiXCR, one entry per CDR3 protein. The sample consists of under 950,000 distinct CDR3 sequences, 20% to 25% of them appearing once. Points from the study as a whole: Few additional T cells are recruited per seasonal influenza vaccination, authors suggested.

The CDR3 is 15 residues long. This sequence joins TRBV12-3 or TRBV12-4 and TRBJ1-3, with a weak D call TRBD1 (5 bases). The receptor's source is a man aged 50-59 years who received an inactivated influenza vaccine. Sample: PBMCs from blood, taken around 5 days after vaccination. DNA for the CDR3: TGTGCCAGCAGCTTAGGGGACTTCTCTGGAAACACCATATATTTT. Amino acids: CASSLGDFSGNTIYF.